This TCR beta chain was identified in a study of blood T cells in healthy people across ages. In the case of this clonotype: What it binds is unknown.

A second roughly 6 to 11 cycle PCR used barcoded and J-beta primers. From the 5' RACE reads, TCRdb called clonotypes with MiXCR, one entry per CDR3 protein. In the table there are 700,000 or so distinct CDR3 sequences, 20% to 25% of which are singletons. V dropped 6 bases and J dropped 0 bases, with 17 bases sitting between them. The CDR3 contains 16 residues. Germline V gene sequence: CDR1 MNHEY, CDR2 SVGAGI. Whole-study results and caveats: Using unsorted PBMCs precluded a conclusive naive versus antigen-experienced comparison.

The J gene is TRBJ2-5, the V gene TRBV6-5, with D possibly being TRBD2 (6 bases). This sequence was found in a man between 70 and 80 years old in good health. The material sequenced was blood. The CDR3 sequence is CASSRESGYNQETQYF. CDR3 in DNA: TGTGCCAGCAGCCGAGAAAGCGGGTATAACCAAGAGACCCAGTACTTC.